One and the same sample provided the 21 T cell receptor beta chains below, sequenced in a study of CD8+CD57+ T cells in acquired aplastic anemia. Patients chosen for sequencing had shown CD8+CD57+ cell expansion by flow cytometry. The use of genomic DNA as template underpinned the TCR beta VDJ and CDR3 profiling. Via MiXCR, TCRdb re-called the reads, giving one row per CDR3 protein. This table has 100,000 to 150,000 distinct CDR3 sequences, less than 50% appearing once. Material: sorted CD4+, CD8+, or CD8+CD57+ T cells (not recorded which) from PBMCs. The receptor source for this set is a human donor with aplastic anemia.

This clonotype was found once. This chain joins TRBV20-1 and TRBJ2-7; TRBD2 is a possible D gene (6 bases). The V end was cut by 7 bases, the J end by 3 bases, with 22 bases between. The V gene's germline CDR1 is DFQATT and CDR2 SNEGSKA (reference sequence). The CDR3 has 15 amino acids. CDR3 in DNA: TGCAGTGGGGGCAAGGAGGGACCGGGCATCTACGAGCAGTACTTC. Amino acid sequence: CSGGKEGPGIYEQYF.

With regard to this clonotype: A much more abundant neighbour one base away suggests this may be a read error. This chain uses TRBV12-3 or TRBV12-4 with TRBJ1-1; 8 positions agree with TRBD1. With 7 bases clipped from V and 3 bases from J, the junction kept 10 bases outside the gene matches. The CDR3 contains 15 residues. The DNA for the CDR3 is TGTGCCAGCAATTCCCGGACAGGGAGGGACACTGAAGCTTTCTTT. Its translation is CASNSRTGRDTEAFF.

This clonotype was observed at least ten times. The chain couples TRBV12-3 or TRBV12-4 to TRBJ2-3; 8 nucleotides line up with TRBD1. Losses at the gene ends were 6 bases for V and 11 bases for J; bases not matched to a gene: 16. CDR3 length: 15 amino acids. The CDR3 protein is CASRLGQGWSRGQYF. CDR3 nucleotide sequence: TGTGCCAGCAGACTTGGACAGGGTTGGTCCCGGGGGCAGTATTTT.

Ten or more counts support this clonotype. The gene calls are TRBV19 and TRBJ2-3; 10 nucleotides line up with TRBD2. V shed 2 bases, J shed 2 bases, and the junction held 4 bases outside the gene matches. The germline gives CDR1 LNHDA, CDR2 SQIVND (reference sequence). The CDR3 sequence is 16 residues long. CDR3 in amino acids: CASSILAGAPTDTQYF. The CDR3 region has the DNA TGTGCCAGTAGTATACTAGCGGGGGCGCCCACAGATACGCAGTATTTT.

This chain joins TRBV10-3 and TRBJ1-6; D is ambiguous. The germline V and J ends were trimmed by 2 bases and 5 bases, with 7 bases remaining between them. CDR1 and CDR2 (germline): ENHRY, SYGVKD. The CDR3 contains 14 residues. The CDR3 sequence is CAISETVNNSPLHF. CDR3 nucleotides: TGTGCCATCAGTGAGACAGTTAATAATTCACCCCTCCACTTT.

V and J are TRBV6-1 and TRBJ2-7; no clear D. The ends were cut back, 4 bases at V and 1 base at J, with 14 bases in the middle. Germline V gene lookup returns CDR1 MNHNS and CDR2 SASEGT. This CDR3 is 15 amino acids long. The CDR3 loop reads CASSVSGAESYEQYF. CDR3 DNA: TGTGCCAGCAGTGTTTCGGGTGCTGAATCCTACGAGCAGTACTTC.

The chain employs TRBV15 and TRBJ2-7; D gene ambiguous. Germline CDR1 LNHNV, CDR2 YYDKDF (reference sequence). This CDR3 is built from 14 residues. Between the trimmed V and J ends, which lost 3 bases and 3 bases, there was a span of 12 bases. Written as DNA, the CDR3 is TGTGCCACCAGCAGTGCCACCCCGATCTACGAGCAGTACGTC. Translated: CATSSATPIYEQYV.

This clonotype was detected ten times or more. The CDR3 is CASSIGRSGNTQYF. CDR3 bases: TGTGCCAGTAGTATTGGACGCTCCGGTAATACGCAGTATTTT. J is TRBJ2-3 and V is TRBV19; D is uncertain. Germline V lookup: CDR1 LNHDA, CDR2 SQIVND (reference sequence). Deletions cut 3 bases from V and 7 bases from J, with 14 bases between. There are 14 residues in the CDR3.

This clonotype has at least ten counts. This sequence joins TRBV6-4 and TRBJ2-3, with 8 bases aligning to TRBD1. Germline CDR1 MRHNA, CDR2 SNTAGT. The CDR3 consists of 14 residues. Unmatched junction bases numbered 6, after V lost 5 bases and J lost 5 bases. The CDR3 sequence: CASSQTGGGDTQYF. The CDR3 DNA is TGTGCCAGCAGTCAAACAGGGGGAGGAGATACGCAGTATTTT.

The rearrangement links TRBV12-3 or TRBV12-4 to TRBJ2-1; D call uncertain. With 4 bases removed from V and 7 bases from J, the gap between germline ends came to 11 bases. The CDR3 totals 13 residues. CDR3 residues: CASSSSRWNEQFF. Here the CDR3 DNA reads TGTGCCAGCAGTTCTAGTCGGTGGAATGAGCAGTTCTTC.

This clonotype was found many times. The chain employs TRBV5-5 and TRBJ2-7, with D unresolved. This CDR3 has 11 amino acids. The V end lost 6 bases, the J end lost 6 bases, and 10 bases lay between the germline ends. CDR1 and CDR2 (germline): SGHKS, YYEKEE (reference sequence). For the CDR3, the DNA is TGTGCCAGCAACTTCGTTGGCGAGCAGTACTTC. Translation gives CASNFVGEQYF.

The V and J genes are TRBV7-9 and TRBJ1-2; 8 nucleotides match TRBD1. The germline V gene has CDR1 SEHNR and CDR2 FQNEAQ (reference sequence). V lost 5 bases and J lost 7; bases outside the gene matches: 9. The CDR3 length is 14 residues. The CDR3 coding sequence is TGTGCCAGCAGCCCGGAGACAGGGGAAAGTGGCTACACCTTC. Protein sequence: CASSPETGESGYTF.

This clonotype was found many times. The chain employs TRBV6-1 and TRBJ1-5, with 7 bases matching TRBD1. Germline V gene sequence: CDR1 MNHNS, CDR2 SASEGT. After removal of 3 bases from V and 4 bases from J, the junction contained 3 bases not matched to a gene. The CDR3 has 14 residues. Here the CDR3 DNA reads TGTGCCAGCAGTGACAGGGGGGAAAATCAGCCCCAGCATTTT. Protein sequence: CASSDRGENQPQHF.

A word on this clonotype: Mismatch with germline at one junction end may stem from a read error. The chain has TRBV25-1 and TRBJ2-3; 10 bases are a match to TRBD1. The CDR3 contains 16 residues. Germline values: CDR1 MGHDK, CDR2 SYGVNS. The CDR3, as DNA: TGTGCTAGCAGTGATGGGGACAGGGGAGTTACAGATACGCAGTATTTT. As protein: CASSDGDRGVTDTQYF.

The V and J genes are TRBV24-1 and TRBJ1-1; no clear D. This CDR3 region has 13 residues. The ends were cut back, 2 bases at V and 5 bases at J, with 8 bases in the middle. Germline V gene sequence: CDR1 KGHDR, CDR2 SFDVKD. For the CDR3, the DNA is TGTGCCACCAGTGATTGGTCTAAGACTGAAGCTTTCTTT. Protein sequence: CATSDWSKTEAFF.

The chain combines TRBV19 with TRBJ2-3, with TRBD2 identical over 7 bases. This CDR3 spans 15 amino acids. CDR1 LNHDA and CDR2 SQIVND come from the germline V gene (reference sequence). J was trimmed by 0 bases and V by 6 bases; bases with no gene match: 6. CDR3 DNA sequence: TGTGCCAGTAGGACCTGGGGGGGGAGCACAGATACGCAGTATTTT. Translated, it gives CASRTWGGSTDTQYF. Combining the CDR3 with reference TRBV19 and TRBJ2-3 gives the whole variable domain DGGITQSPKYLFRKEGQNVTLSCEQNLNHDAMYWYRQDPGQGLRLIYYSQIVNDFQKGDIAEGYSVSREKKESFPLTVTSAQKNPTAFYLCASRTWGGSTDTQYFGPGTRLTVL.

This clonotype has only one observation. At one end, the junction sequence differs from germline, possibly due to a read error. The genes are TRBV19 and TRBJ2-3; no firm D call. The CDR3 is 14 amino acids. Germline CDR1 is LNHDA and CDR2 is SQIVND (reference sequence). For the CDR3, the DNA is TGTGCCAGCAGTATGAGTCTAGTCCCAGATACGCAGTATTTT. As protein: CASSMSLVPDTQYF. The whole variable domain, filled in from reference TRBV19 and TRBJ2-3, reads DGGITQSPKYLFRKEGQNVTLSCEQNLNHDAMYWYRQDPGQGLRLIYYSQIVNDFQKGDIAEGYSVSREKKESFPLTVTSAQKNPTAFYLCASSMSLVPDTQYFGPGTRLTVL.

The genes are TRBV20-1 and TRBJ2-7; 11 bases agree with TRBD2. The length of the CDR3 is 14 residues. Germline CDR1 reads DFQATT; CDR2 reads SNEGSKA (reference sequence). CDR3 DNA: TGCAGTGCTAGACTAGCGGGGGGTCACGGGGAGCTGTACGTC. Translated, it gives CSARLAGGHGELYV.

This clonotype has a count of ten or more. The CDR3 nucleotides are TGCGCCAGCGCCTCAGGGGGCAGGAATGAAAAACTGTTTTTT. This gives the protein CASASGGRNEKLFF. This sequence joins TRBV5-1 and TRBJ1-4; TRBD1 aligns across 8 bases. Trimming removed 7 bases from V and 5 bases from J; junction bases left unmatched: 7. Germline values: CDR1 SGHRS, CDR2 YFSETQ. The CDR3 has 14 residues.

Of note for this clonotype: This may stem from a read error, because a much larger clone lies one nucleotide away. The gene calls are TRBV12-3 or TRBV12-4 and TRBJ1-4; TRBD1 agrees at 8 bases. The CDR3 has 15 residues. CDR3 amino acids: CASSSGDRTNERLFF. DNA of the CDR3: TGTGCCAGCAGTTCAGGGGACAGGACTAATGAAAGACTGTTTTTT.

This clonotype is a singleton in its sample. This rearrangement joins TRBV5-1 to TRBJ1-5, with TRBD1 matching over 8 bases. Trimming at V came to 3 bases and at J to 7 bases, leaving 6 bases not matched to a gene. Germline V CDR1 and CDR2: SGHRS, YFSETQ. The CDR3 extends over 14 amino acids. The CDR3 here is CASSSGQGEQPQHF. The CDR3 DNA is TGCGCCAGCAGCTCAGGACAGGGCGAACAGCCCCAGCATTTT.